This note documents a single TCR beta chain sequence. Its antigen is not identified. Other DNA sequences within the sample encode an identical CDR3. The data derive from a study of T cell responses to AZD1222 COVID-19 vaccine. Overall study results and limits: The number of AZD1222 recipients seropositive at baseline was only 6 or 7.

The repertoire was sequenced with immunoSEQ multiplex PCR; TCRdb's copy has only in-frame clones and lacks some. The table includes some 110,000 clones, around 92% detected once. From germline, CDR1 is LGHDT and CDR2 YNNKEL (reference sequence). The CDR3 sequence is 13 residues long. The V end lost 1 base, the J end lost 7 bases, and 8 bases lay between the germline ends. This sequence was found in an adult in good health. The source material was peripheral blood, sampled on day 0 of AZD1222 vaccination. J is TRBJ1-3 and V is TRBV3-1 (or the pseudogene TRBV3-2); D is ambiguous. The CDR3: CASSQGGGNTIYF. DNA of the CDR3: TGTGCCAGCAGCCAAGGAGGAGGGAACACCATATATTTT.